One sample yielded the 28 T cell receptor beta chains listed below, sequenced in a study of blood T cells in healthy people across ages. The second PCR ran roughly 6 to 11 cycles with a sample-barcoded 5' primer and J-beta primers. Via MiXCR, TCRdb re-called the 5' RACE reads, giving one row per CDR3 protein. This sample carries about 1.5 million distinct CDR3 sequences, approximately 42% of them seen once, and the ten largest clones take under 8%. Specimen: blood. These receptor sequences come from a woman aged 18-30 years in good health.

As concerns this clonotype: One end of the junction is discordant with germline, which a read error may explain. The chain employs TRBV6-1 and TRBJ2-3; the match to TRBD2 covers 12 bases. CDR3 length equals 16 residues. From germline, CDR1 is MNHNS and CDR2 SASEGT. The CDR3 is CASSKRLAGDLDMQYF. Here the CDR3 DNA reads TGTGCCAGCAGTAAAAGACTAGCGGGGGACTTGGATATGCAGTATTTT.

This clonotype was observed a few times. V usage is TRBV12-3 or TRBV12-4 and J usage is TRBJ1-2; a possible D gene is TRBD1 (5 bases). Trimming took off 6 bases at V and 2 bases at J, with 16 bases between the two ends. The CDR3 loop spans 15 amino acids. In nucleotides, the CDR3 is TGTGCCAGCAGCCGGCGGGGCGGGAGAAACTATGGCTACACCTTC. Its translation: CASSRRGGRNYGYTF.

V is TRBV2 and J is TRBJ1-2, with D maybe TRBD1 (6 bases). Trimming left V 7 bases short and J 8 bases short, with 20 bases between. Germline lookup yields CDR1 SNHLY and CDR2 FYNNEI. The CDR3 length is 14 residues. Written as DNA, the CDR3 is TGTGCCAGCACTCGAGACAGGCCGCCGTCGGGCTACACCTTC. Translation gives CASTRDRPPSGYTF.

The V gene is TRBV3-1, the J gene TRBJ2-5; 8 nucleotides match TRBD2. CDR3 length: 16 amino acids. J lost 0 bases, V lost 2 bases, and 5 bases had no gene match. The germline CDR1 and CDR2 sequences are LGHDT and YNNKEL (reference sequence). CDR3 nucleotide sequence: TGTGCCAGCAGCCAAACCCAGCGGGGGTACCAAGAGACCCAGTACTTC. This codes for CASSQTQRGYQETQYF.

This clonotype was counted a few times. CDR3 DNA sequence: TGCGCCAGCAGCCTTCCATCCGGAGGAATAGACGAGCAGTACTTC. Amino acid sequence: CASSLPSGGIDEQYF. This chain joins TRBV4-1 and TRBJ2-7; D is perhaps TRBD2 (5 bases). From germline, CDR1 is MGHRA and CDR2 YSYEKL. V lost 4 bases and J 5 bases, leaving 18 bases between the germline ends. The CDR3 is 15 amino acids.

This clonotype was detected a few times. The rearrangement joins TRBV4-1 to TRBJ2-1; 11 bases align to TRBD2. Germline V CDR1 and CDR2: MGHRA, YSYEKL. V dropped 3 bases and J dropped 7; count of bases not matched to a gene: 11. This CDR3 comprises 17 residues. The chain's CDR3 is CASSQGIAGGPSNEQFF. CDR3 DNA sequence: TGCGCCAGCAGCCAGGGAATAGCGGGAGGGCCTTCTAATGAGCAGTTCTTC.

This clonotype was recorded only once. This sequence joins TRBV7-9 and TRBJ1-1; TRBD1 aligns across 7 bases. Germline trimming cut 6 bases from V and 3 bases from J; bases unmatched to any gene: 7. Per the germline V gene, CDR1 is SEHNR and CDR2 is FQNEAQ (reference sequence). The CDR3 covers 14 residues. The DNA for the CDR3 is TGTGCCAGCAGTCCTCACAGGGGAGACACTGAAGCTTTCTTT. Translation: CASSPHRGDTEAFF.

The chain recombines TRBV5-1 with TRBJ2-7; 8 bases align to TRBD2. The CDR3 loop spans 14 amino acids. J gave up 7 bases and V 6 bases, and 12 bases lay outside the gene matches. The germline V gene has CDR1 SGHRS and CDR2 YFSETQ. In DNA, the CDR3 is TGCGCCAGCATGTCTAGCGGGTCCTACAATGAGCAGTACTTC. This sequence encodes CASMSSGSYNEQYF.

The chain combines TRBV4-1 with TRBJ2-1, with 9 bases fitting TRBD1. In germline, CDR1 is MGHRA, CDR2 YSYEKL. The V and J ends lost 0 bases and 4 bases, in that order; junction bases with no gene match: 4. The CDR3 length is 16 residues. CDR3 sequence reads: CASSQDSGQGYNEQFF. CDR3 bases: TGCGCCAGCAGCCAAGATAGCGGACAGGGGTACAATGAGCAGTTCTTC.

About this clonotype itself: Germline is not matched at one junction end, which may reflect a read error. This chain uses TRBV7-9 with TRBJ1-2; no clear D gene. The CDR3 extends over 15 amino acids. From germline, CDR1 is SEHNR and CDR2 FQNEAQ (reference sequence). The CDR3 sequence: CAGSLAAREIYGYTF. The CDR3 bases are TGTGCCGGCAGCTTAGCGGCTCGGGAGATCTATGGCTACACCTTC. Using reference TRBV7-9 and TRBJ1-2 for the parts outside the CDR3, the full variable domain is DTGVSQNPRHKITKRGQNVTFRCDPISEHNRLYWYRQTLGQGPEFLTYFQNEAQLEKSRLLSDRFSAERPKGSFSTLEIQRTEQGDSAMYLCAGSLAAREIYGYTFGSGTRLTVV.

This clonotype was counted many times. One junction end disagrees with the germline gene, perhaps due to a read error. The V gene is TRBV7-2, the J gene TRBJ2-1, with 8 nucleotides matching TRBD2. The J call is uncertain, as TRBJ2-7 better fits the DNA end. Germline-derived CDR1 and CDR2 are SGHTA and FQGNSA. The CDR3 extends over 15 amino acids. The CDR3 is CASSLAGSSYNEQYF. The CDR3 DNA follows: TGTGCCAGCAGTTTAGCGGGGAGCTCCTACAATGAGCAGTACTTC.

The chain joins TRBV20-1 to TRBJ2-7; no reliable D call. Per the germline V gene, CDR1 is DFQATT and CDR2 is SNEGSKA (reference sequence). This CDR3 contains 14 residues. The ends were cut back, 5 bases at V and 2 bases at J, with 16 bases in the middle. This CDR3 reads CSAPLAGSTYEQYF. In DNA, the CDR3 is TGCAGTGCTCCCCTGGCAGGTTCGACCTACGAGCAGTACTTC.

The chain recombines TRBV20-1 with TRBJ2-1; D unresolved. This CDR3 region has 13 residues. Looked up from germline, CDR1 is DFQATT and CDR2 is SNEGSKA (reference sequence). Trimming cost V 1 base and J 5 bases, with 9 bases left between them. The CDR3 is CSARASTNNEQFF. In DNA, the CDR3 is TGCAGTGCTAGAGCTAGTACGAACAATGAGCAGTTCTTC.

The chain is built from TRBV5-1 and TRBJ2-1; no clear D. Trimming left V 4 bases short and J 8 bases short, with 16 bases between. The V gene's germline CDR1 is SGHRS and CDR2 YFSETQ. The CDR3 runs to 14 residues. As DNA, the CDR3 is TGCGCCAGCAGCGGGCGGTTGATTTGGGATGAGCAGTTCTTC. Residues: CASSGRLIWDEQFF.

The rearrangement links TRBV20-1 to TRBJ2-7; 13 bases are a match to TRBD2. The J call may not be correct, given that the DNA end is closer to TRBJ2-5. The CDR3 contains 15 residues. Germline values: CDR1 DFQATT, CDR2 SNEGSKA (reference sequence). The CDR3 DNA reads as TGCAGTGCTAGAGCCGGGACTAGCGGGATGGAGACCCAGTACTTC. It encodes CSARAGTSGMETQYF.

This clonotype was seen a handful of times. The chain recombines TRBV20-1 with TRBJ2-7, with D possibly TRBD1 on 6 matching bases. The CDR3 loop spans 12 amino acids. Trimming removed 6 bases from V and 4 bases from J, with 13 bases in between. The germline gives CDR1 DFQATT, CDR2 SNEGSKA (reference sequence). In DNA form, the CDR3 reads TGCAGTGCAAGAAAGACAGGTTACGAGCAGTACTTC. Translated, it gives CSARKTGYEQYF.

V usage is TRBV6-1 and J usage is TRBJ1-1; a weak D match, TRBD1 (6 bases). Germline V gives CDR1 MNHNS, CDR2 SASEGT. V shed 5 bases and J shed 0 bases, with 10 bases lying between them. The CDR3 is made up of 14 amino acids. CDR3 residues: CASSQTGLNTEAFF. Written as DNA, the CDR3 is TGTGCCAGCAGTCAAACAGGGTTGAACACTGAAGCTTTCTTT.

Here the CDR3 DNA reads TGCGCCAGCAGCGTGTCGGCAGTTTCTGAAGCTTTCTTT. Translation gives CASSVSAVSEAFF. The V gene is TRBV5-1, the J gene TRBJ1-1; D is unresolved. This CDR3 is built from 13 residues. V lost 4 bases and J lost 6, with 13 bases in between. The germline CDR1 and CDR2 sequences are SGHRS and YFSETQ.

This clonotype occurred a few times. The chain combines TRBV10-3 with TRBJ1-1; D gene unclear. Germline V gives CDR1 ENHRY, CDR2 SYGVKD. The germline V and J ends were trimmed by 8 bases and 1 base, with 14 bases remaining between them. This CDR3 is built from 14 residues. CDR3 loop: CAIEAGGGNTEAFF. The CDR3 DNA reads as TGTGCCATCGAGGCGGGTGGCGGGAACACTGAAGCTTTCTTT.

V usage is TRBV6-5 and J usage is TRBJ1-2; D not certain. Germline V gene sequence: CDR1 MNHEY, CDR2 SVGAGI. The ends were cut back, 1 base at V and 0 bases at J, with 9 bases in the middle. CDR3 length: 15 amino acids. Here the CDR3 reads CASSYYVGANYGYTF. CDR3 sequence (DNA): TGTGCCAGCAGTTACTACGTCGGAGCTAACTATGGCTACACCTTC.

This clonotype came up once. The chain has TRBV7-9 and TRBJ2-5, with D possibly matching TRBD2 (6 bases). Trimming took 5 bases from V and 11 from J, leaving 24 bases between them. Germline CDR1 reads SEHNR; CDR2 reads FQNEAQ (reference sequence). This CDR3 has 15 amino acids. The DNA of the CDR3 is TGTGCCAGCAGCGCCGGGGCTAGCGAATACAATGAGCAGTACTTC. The encoded protein is CASSAGASEYNEQYF. The variable domain in full, with the rest retrieved from reference TRBV7-9 and TRBJ2-5, is DTGVSQNPRHKITKRGQNVTFRCDPISEHNRLYWYRQTLGQGPEFLTYFQNEAQLEKSRLLSDRFSAERPKGSFSTLEIQRTEQGDSAMYLCASSAGASEYNEQYFGPGTRLLVL.

The chain recombines TRBV6-5 with TRBJ1-4, with D tentatively TRBD1 (5 bases). In germline, CDR1 is MNHEY, CDR2 SVGAGI. The CDR3 totals 15 residues. V gave up 6 bases and J gave up 0 bases, with 11 bases separating them. The CDR3 spells CASRRGTATNEKLFF. CDR3 coding DNA: TGTGCCAGCAGACGCGGGACCGCAACTAATGAAAAACTGTTTTTT.

This clonotype has just a few counts. The chain uses TRBV20-1 and TRBJ2-7, with D unresolved. The V and J ends lost 3 bases and 3 bases respectively, with 9 bases between them. Germline V gene lookup returns CDR1 DFQATT and CDR2 SNEGSKA (reference sequence). The CDR3 runs 12 residues. The CDR3 spells CSARTLDYEQYF. CDR3 DNA: TGCAGTGCTAGGACCCTTGACTACGAGCAGTACTTC.

This clonotype was picked up a small number of times. As DNA, the CDR3 is TGTGCCAGCGGTACAGGTTTTGAGCAGTTCTTC. Translation gives CASGTGFEQFF. The rearrangement links TRBV2 to TRBJ2-1; a possible D gene is TRBD1 (5 bases). Trimming cost V 8 bases and J 9 bases, with 11 bases left between them. The CDR3 spans 11 residues. Germline CDR1 SNHLY, CDR2 FYNNEI.

A few counts support this clonotype. J is TRBJ2-3 and V is TRBV20-1; TRBD2 matches at 11 bases. Per the germline V gene, CDR1 is DFQATT and CDR2 is SNEGSKA (reference sequence). V shed 2 bases, J shed 3 bases, and the junction held 4 bases outside the gene matches. The CDR3 spans 15 residues. The CDR3 loop reads CSARTTSGTTDTQYF. CDR3 nucleotides: TGCAGTGCTAGAACGACTAGCGGGACTACAGATACGCAGTATTTT.

This clonotype was seen once. V gene TRBV10-3 combines with J gene TRBJ1-1, with D perhaps TRBD1 (6 bases). V was trimmed by 8 bases and J by 1 base, leaving 14 bases between them. Germline CDR1 ENHRY, CDR2 SYGVKD. There are 14 residues in the CDR3. CDR3 sequence reads: CAIGTGTQNTEAFF. DNA for the CDR3: TGTGCCATCGGGACCGGGACACAGAACACTGAAGCTTTCTTT.

The V call is TRBV5-1, the J call TRBJ2-5, with 11 bases fitting TRBD2. This CDR3 contains 16 residues. Losses at the gene ends were 4 bases for V and 5 bases for J; bases not matched to a gene: 10. Germline lookup yields CDR1 SGHRS and CDR2 YFSETQ. The CDR3 region is CASSGTSGWSYETQYF. CDR3 coding DNA: TGCGCCAGCAGCGGGACTAGCGGCTGGTCATATGAGACCCAGTACTTC.

The genes are TRBV7-2 and TRBJ2-7, with D possibly TRBD2 on 5 matching bases. V was clipped by 5 bases and J by 2 bases, with 13 bases between them. This CDR3 is built from 14 residues. CDR1 is SGHTA and CDR2 is FQGNSA in the germline V gene. CDR3: CASSTRTYPYEQYF. In nucleotides, the CDR3 is TGTGCCAGCAGCACCCGGACTTATCCCTACGAGCAGTACTTC.